The 2 T cell receptor beta chains below were found in one sample sequenced in a study of regulatory T cells in long-lasting Graves disease. Time point indicated: newly diagnosed GD, antithyroid drugs for less than 3 months. Isolated PBMC RNA provided the starting material for the TCR library. CDR3-region Arm-PCR and iRepertoire HTBI primers produced the TCR beta libraries. TCRdb re-called the multiplex PCR reads through MiXCR, storing one row per CDR3 protein. Found here are over 350,000 distinct CDR3 sequences, 12% to 15% of them singletons; the top ten hold about 15%. The same sample was also used in a study of T cells in Graves' hyperthyroidism and ophthalmopathy.

The material was peripheral blood mononuclear cells (PBMCs), obtained at new diagnosis, from a patient treated with antithyroid drugs. The source is a woman between 45 and 65 years old with Graves disease.

The rearrangement uses TRBV7-6 and TRBJ2-2; tentative D call: TRBD2 (6 bases). The CDR3 extends over 15 amino acids. Germline CDR1 and CDR2: SGHVS and FNYEAQ. V lost 1 base, J lost 4 bases, and 10 bases lay in between. The CDR3 sequence is CASSLGGTFTGELFF. In nucleotides, the CDR3 is TGTGCCAGCAGCTTAGGGGGGACTTTCACCGGGGAGCTGTTTTTT.

This sequence joins TRBV13 and TRBJ2-5; 10 bases align to TRBD2. Germline V gives CDR1 PRHDT, CDR2 FYEKMQ (reference sequence). The CDR3 totals 16 residues. V shed 4 bases, J shed 5 bases, and the junction held 10 bases outside the gene matches. CDR3 loop: CASSSTAAGGGETQYF. CDR3 nucleotides: TGTGCCAGCAGCTCAACCGCAGCGGGAGGGGGGGAGACCCAGTACTTC.